Below are 17 T cell receptor beta chains sequenced from a single sample in a study of OX40 agonist ivuxolimab in advanced cancers. Sequencing used immunoSEQ multiplex PCR; TCRdb keeps in-frame clones, though not all of them. The table shows approximately 50,000 clones, with around 90% occurring only once. Here the sequenced sample was CD4+ or CD8+ T cells sorted from blood, taken in a trial of the OX40 agonist ivuxolimab. These receptors were collected from an adult with an advanced solid tumor such as melanoma, head and neck, liver or kidney cancer.

The V gene is TRBV5-1, the J gene TRBJ2-3; no clear D gene. CDR1 SGHRS and CDR2 YFSETQ come from the germline V gene. This CDR3 comprises 12 residues. The ends were cut back, 4 bases at V and 4 bases at J, with 7 bases in the middle. CDR3 sequence: CASSPDADTQYF. CDR3 coding DNA: TGCGCCAGCAGCCCTGATGCAGATACGCAGTATTTT. The whole variable domain, remainder taken from reference TRBV5-1 and TRBJ2-3, is KAGVTQTPRYLIKTRGQQVTLSCSPISGHRSVSWYQQTPGQGLQFLFEYFSETQRNKGNFPGRFSGRQFSNSRSEMNVSTLELGDSALYLCASSPDADTQYFGPGTRLTVL.

CDR3 protein: CASTLGAANTEAFF. The CDR3 DNA is TGTGCCAGTACTCTAGGGGCGGCGAACACTGAAGCTTTCTTT. The gene calls are TRBV19 and TRBJ1-1, with D possibly matching TRBD1 (5 bases). The germline V gene has CDR1 LNHDA and CDR2 SQIVND (reference sequence). The V and J ends lost 7 bases and 1 base respectively, with 13 bases between them. The CDR3 contains 14 residues.

The chain has TRBV7-9 and TRBJ1-6, with D hard to call. The CDR3 extends over 12 amino acids. V lost 1 base and J lost 10, with 5 bases in between. The germline CDR1 and CDR2 sequences are SEHNR and FQNEAQ (reference sequence). CDR3 protein: CASSLGFSPLHF. The CDR3, as DNA: TGTGCCAGCAGCTTAGGGTTCTCACCCCTCCACTTT.

The chain links TRBV5-1 to TRBJ1-2; D is unresolved. CDR1 SGHRS and CDR2 YFSETQ come from the germline V gene. The CDR3 is made up of 14 amino acids. V gave up 3 bases and J gave up 5 bases, with 14 bases separating them. The CDR3 coding sequence is TGCGCCAGCAGCTCGGTGGGAACTGGTTATGGCTACACCTTC. Translation gives CASSSVGTGYGYTF.

This CDR3 is CASNVAGGSYEQYF. CDR3 DNA sequence: TGTGCCAGCAACGTAGCGGGAGGATCCTACGAGCAGTACTTC. This chain links TRBV7-2 with TRBJ2-7, with TRBD2 matching over 10 bases. CDR3 length: 14 amino acids. Trimming cost V 7 bases and J 1 base; bases outside gene matches: 4. CDR1 and CDR2 from the germline V gene are SGHTA and FQGNSA.

V usage is TRBV10-1 and J usage is TRBJ2-7; D is undetermined. Germline CDR1 WNHNN, CDR2 SYGVQD (reference sequence). V lost 3 bases and J lost 0, with 6 bases in between. This CDR3 spans 13 amino acids. The CDR3 protein is CASSERSSYEQYF. CDR3 in DNA: TGCGCCAGCAGTGAACGCAGCTCCTACGAGCAGTACTTC.

The genes are TRBV11-3 and TRBJ2-3; 9 nucleotides agree with TRBD2. Looked up from germline, CDR1 is SGHNT and CDR2 is YENEEA. CDR3 length: 17 amino acids. J gave up 4 bases and V 2 bases, and 10 bases lay outside the gene matches. In DNA, the CDR3 is TGTGCCAGCAGCTTAAGGCGAGCGGGAGGAGGGGCAGATACGCAGTATTTT. Translation: CASSLRRAGGGADTQYF. Full variable domain (rest looked up from reference TRBV11-3 and TRBJ2-3): EAGVVQSPRYKIIEKKQPVAFWCNPISGHNTLYWYLQNLGQGPELLIRYENEEAVDDSQLPKDRFSAERLKGVDSTLKIQPAELGDSAVYLCASSLRRAGGGADTQYFGPGTRLTVL.

The CDR3 sequence: CASSESQLATWGEQFF. In DNA form, the CDR3 reads TGCGCCAGCAGTGAGTCTCAACTGGCAACCTGGGGTGAGCAGTTCTTC. The chain recombines TRBV10-2 with TRBJ2-1; D ambiguous. The germline V gene has CDR1 WSHSY and CDR2 SAAADI. This CDR3 spans 16 amino acids. V lost 0 bases, J lost 9 bases, and 18 bases lay in between.

V gene TRBV28 combines with J gene TRBJ2-7; 15 bases map to TRBD2. The CDR3 loop spans 17 amino acids. CDR1 is MDHEN and CDR2 is SYDVKM in the germline V gene. V shed 1 base and J 1 base; nucleotides not matched to a gene: 2. The DNA of the CDR3 is TGTGCCAGCAGTTTATTGGGACTAGCGGGAGGTTCCTACGAGCAGTACTTC. Amino acids: CASSLLGLAGGSYEQYF.

Comments on this clone: Other DNA sequences of this sample code for an identical CDR3. The CDR3 protein is CASSLEGGSYEQYF. In nucleotides, the CDR3 is TGTGCCAGCAGCTTGGAGGGGGGGTCCTACGAGCAGTACTTC. The chain links TRBV5-4 to TRBJ2-7; D is possibly TRBD2 (7 bases). The CDR3 has 14 residues. Trimming took 0 bases from V and 1 from J, leaving 8 bases between them. Per the germline V gene, CDR1 is SGHNT and CDR2 is YYREEE (reference sequence).

The rearrangement uses TRBV2 and TRBJ2-7; D is ambiguous. CDR3 size: 15 residues. Germline CDR1 and CDR2: SNHLY and FYNNEI. Between the trimmed V and J ends, which lost 5 bases and 5 bases, there was a span of 19 bases. CDR3 sequence (DNA): TGTGCCAGCAGTTTAGAGACTGGGTTTGGAAACGAGCAGTACTTC. This codes for CASSLETGFGNEQYF.

The chain employs TRBV5-1 and TRBJ2-7; 12 nucleotides agree with TRBD2. This CDR3 has 15 amino acids. CDR1 and CDR2 from the germline V gene are SGHRS and YFSETQ. V lost 0 bases and J lost 3; bases outside the gene matches: 1. The CDR3 coding sequence is TGCGCCAGCAGCTTGGGACTAGCGGGAGTCTACGAGCAGTACTTC. This translates into CASSLGLAGVYEQYF. The full variable domain, with the rest looked up from reference TRBV5-1 and TRBJ2-7, is KAGVTQTPRYLIKTRGQQVTLSCSPISGHRSVSWYQQTPGQGLQFLFEYFSETQRNKGNFPGRFSGRQFSNSRSEMNVSTLELGDSALYLCASSLGLAGVYEQYFGPGTRLTVT.

This rearrangement joins TRBV5-1 to TRBJ1-6; 7 bases match TRBD1. Germline CDR1 reads SGHRS; CDR2 reads YFSETQ. The CDR3 loop spans 15 amino acids. V dropped 2 bases and J dropped 7; count of bases not matched to a gene: 6. The CDR3 region is CASSLQGPYNSPLHF. Here the CDR3 DNA reads TGCGCCAGCAGCTTACAGGGGCCATACAATTCACCCCTCCACTTT.

The chain is built from TRBV19 and TRBJ2-7, with D possibly being TRBD1 (6 bases). CDR1 is LNHDA and CDR2 is SQIVND in the germline V gene (reference sequence). The CDR3 consists of 14 residues. V was cut by 5 bases and J by 2 bases, with 13 bases left in between. The CDR3 sequence: CASSLAGVPYEQYF. Written as DNA, the CDR3 is TGTGCCAGTAGTCTGGCAGGGGTTCCCTACGAGCAGTACTTC.

The chain carries TRBV15 and TRBJ1-4; TRBD1 might be the D (5 bases). Germline CDR1 LNHNV, CDR2 YYDKDF (reference sequence). The V end was cut by 1 base, the J end by 7 bases, with 16 bases between. This CDR3 contains 16 residues. CDR3 DNA sequence: TGTGCCACCAGCAGAGGCAAGTTGTCGGGACGTGAAAAACTGTTTTTT. Translated, it gives CATSRGKLSGREKLFF.

The chain has TRBV6-1 and TRBJ2-7; unclear D gene. Trimming shortened V by 7 bases and J by 1 base, and 11 bases separated the two germline ends. The CDR3 spans 13 residues. CDR1 is MNHNS and CDR2 is SASEGT in the germline V gene. CDR3 sequence reads: CASTRTRSYEQYF. CDR3 coding DNA: TGTGCCAGCACCCGAACTCGTTCCTACGAGCAGTACTTC.

The V call is TRBV6-1, the J call TRBJ2-3; 9 bases match TRBD2. CDR1 is MNHNS and CDR2 is SASEGT in the germline V gene. V was clipped by 10 bases and J by 3 bases; unmatched bases: 8. The CDR3 totals 14 residues. For the CDR3, the DNA is TGTGCCAACAAAGCGGGAGGAACGACAGATACGCAGTATTTT. As protein: CANKAGGTTDTQYF.